The following is a TCR beta chain sequence with its context. Its antigen remains unidentified. Researchers isolated at least 6.5 million PBMCs per sample. This sample was included in a study of blood T cells in healthy people across ages. A second PCR, run for roughly 7 to 11 cycles, used a sample-barcoded 5' primer plus a J-beta primer mix. A tag from a template-switch adaptor with 12 random nucleotides marked each cDNA molecule. Per sample, CDR3-containing paired-end reads numbered at least 2.5 million. TCRdb called the 5' RACE reads again in MiXCR, with one record for every CDR3 protein. The sample has about 1.6 million distinct CDR3 sequences, 34% seen once; the top ten hold approximately 10%. Trimming removed 2 bases from V and 2 bases from J, with 15 bases in between. Germline assignment: CDR1 SGHNT and CDR2 YYREEE (reference sequence). There are 16 residues in the CDR3. The study's findings and limits: Samples with more naive T cells showed higher observed beta diversity.

The sequencing sample was made of blood. This receptor was identified in a woman aged 25 to 39 in good health. The rearrangement links TRBV5-4 to TRBJ2-3; TRBD2 might be the D (6 bases). The CDR3 loop is CASSFSGGWNTDTQYF. CDR3 nucleotides: TGTGCCAGCAGCTTCTCAGGAGGGTGGAACACAGATACGCAGTATTTT.